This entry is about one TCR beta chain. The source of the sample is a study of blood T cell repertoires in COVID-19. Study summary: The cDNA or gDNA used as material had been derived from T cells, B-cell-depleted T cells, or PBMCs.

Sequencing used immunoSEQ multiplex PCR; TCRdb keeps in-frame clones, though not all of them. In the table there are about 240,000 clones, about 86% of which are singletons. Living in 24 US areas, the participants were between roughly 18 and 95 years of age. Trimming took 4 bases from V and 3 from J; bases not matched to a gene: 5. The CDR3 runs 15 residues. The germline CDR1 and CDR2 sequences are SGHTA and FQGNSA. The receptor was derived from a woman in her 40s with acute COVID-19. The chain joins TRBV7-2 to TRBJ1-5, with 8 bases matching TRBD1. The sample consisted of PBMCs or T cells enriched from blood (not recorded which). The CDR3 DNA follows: TGTGCCAGCAGCTCTGGACAGGGTTACAATCAGCCCCAGCATTTT. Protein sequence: CASSSGQGYNQPQHF.